This TCR beta chain was recovered during a study of T cells in localized non-small cell lung cancer. Produced via immunoSEQ multiplex PCR; TCRdb's table is partial and in-frame only. The table has approximately 5,500 clones, 25% to 35% seen once. This clone has more than one count but fewer than ten. This CDR3 contains 13 residues. Germline CDR1 and CDR2: LGHNT and FRNRAP. V and J are TRBV12-5 and TRBJ2-2; D gene unclear. The sample in question was lung tumor tissue, obtained before any cancer treatment. The receptor comes from a female donor at least 60 years old with stage I lung adenocarcinoma. The CDR3 DNA is TGTGCCAGCACCGCGGCGAGAACCGGGGAGCTGTTTTTT. Translation gives CASTAARTGELFF. Supplemented by reference TRBV12-5 and TRBJ2-2, the full variable domain reads DARVTQTPRHKVTEMGQEVTMRCQPILGHNTVFWYRQTMMQGLELLAYFRNRAPLDDSGMPKDRFSAEMPDATLATLKIQPSEPRDSAVYFCASTAARTGELFFGEGSRLTVL.